Shown below are 3 T cell receptor beta chains from a single sample sequenced in a study of response to subunit inactivated influenza vaccine. A single record per CDR3 protein comes from TCRdb applying MiXCR to the RT-PCR reads. The sample lists around 480,000 distinct CDR3 sequences, approximately 11% seen once, with around 12% in the top ten. Here the sequenced sample was PBMCs from blood, taken roughly 47 days after vaccination. The receptors come from a man aged 50-59 years who received an inactivated influenza vaccine.

V usage is TRBV20-1 and J usage is TRBJ2-1, with D possibly being TRBD1 (5 bases). This CDR3 spans 15 amino acids. V gave up 0 bases and J gave up 0 bases, with 9 bases separating them. Germline values: CDR1 DFQATT, CDR2 SNEGSKA (reference sequence). In DNA, the CDR3 is TGCAGTGCTAGAGACCCAGGACACTCCTACAATGAGCAGTTCTTC. Its translation: CSARDPGHSYNEQFF.

This clonotype was counted only a few times. The CDR3, as DNA: TGTGCCAGCTCGAAGGGGCACACCGCCTACGAGCAGTACTTC. This codes for CASSKGHTAYEQYF. This chain uses TRBV7-9 with TRBJ2-7, with D possibly TRBD1 on 5 matching bases. Germline V lookup: CDR1 SEHNR, CDR2 FQNEAQ (reference sequence). V gave up 8 bases and J gave up 2 bases, with 16 bases separating them. The CDR3 totals 14 residues.

The sample holds many counts of this clonotype. The chain has TRBV12-3 or TRBV12-4 and TRBJ2-1; no definite D call. The CDR3 has 14 amino acids. V dropped 5 bases and J dropped 4 bases, with 12 bases sitting between them. CDR3: CASSPRTGYNEQFF. As DNA, the CDR3 is TGTGCCAGCAGTCCCAGGACCGGGTACAATGAGCAGTTCTTC.